This entry describes one T cell receptor beta chain. This clonotype was picked up a small number of times. Its specific antigen is unknown. The sample holds no much larger clone one base away, and base qualities are not on file. The record originates from a study of vaccination and CD4 T cells after COVID-19 (dated by TCRdb to 2021 to 2024). The study in broad terms: In the convalescent cohort there were six males and four females, among whom were two Hispanic individuals, seven Caucasians, two Asians and one multiracial person. Each participant got two doses of either the Pfizer-BioNTech BNT162b2 vaccine (n=8) or the Moderna mRNA-1273 vaccine (n=2). Post-COVID blood samples from convalescent patients were collected a median of roughly 100 days after diagnosis, with a range of roughly 30 to 170 days. Post-vaccine blood samples were collected a median of approximately 72 days after the second vaccine dose, ranging from about 13 to 250 days. Culture stimuli were overlapping spike peptide pools from SARS-CoV-2 and from the common cold coronaviruses HCoV-NL63, HCoV-OC43 and HCoV-229E. Control cultures received a CEFX viral epitope pool as the positive control, an HIV-1 Nef peptide pool as the negative control, or no peptide. The spike-specific CD4+ TCR repertoire was compared before and after mRNA vaccination in approximately 9 COVID-19 convalescent patients and a few infection-naive healthy vaccine recipients. At the TCR clonotype level, an earlier paper using these donors assessed memory CD4+ T cell crossreactivity between SARS-CoV-2 and common cold coronavirus spike proteins. What the study reported, not specific to this receptor: Among the post-vaccine SARS-CoV-2-reactive clones in convalescent patients, a median 86.3% showed up only after vaccination, which suggests vaccine-specific priming. Relatively few convalescent patients were included in the study, and early timepoints after natural infection were not analyzed. Of the vaccine-specific clones found in convalescent patients, nearly all (304 of 307) were mono-reactive for SARS-CoV-2 spike instead of being cross-reactive with common cold coronaviruses. The median count of SARS-CoV-2-reactive clonotypes went up from some 23 after infection to a few dozen after vaccination, although the change was not significant.

The treatment or condition label of this sample denotes: approximately nine-day PBMC culture with coronavirus spike peptide pools or control peptides (ViraFEST assay). CD4+ T cells from unexposed donors were collected before the COVID-19 pandemic (2011-2018). The study used the ViraFEST assay, which expanded antigen-specific T cells with peptide pools and then identified expanded clonotypes by TCR sequencing. About 1.8 million PBMCs per well were cultured in IMDM with roughly 5.5% human AB serum and roughly 9.3 IU/ml IL-2, plus 10 ug/ml peptide pools. Half of the culture medium was replaced with fresh IL-2-containing medium on days 3 and 7. CD4+ T cells were isolated after around ten days of culture through negative selection using the EasySep CD4+ T cell isolation kit. As cell number allowed, CD4+ T cells from unexposed donors were tested for reactivity to SARS-CoV-2 S and N and to four common cold coronavirus spike pools. Ficoll-Paque Plus gradient centrifugation was used to isolate PBMCs from whole blood, and the isolated PBMCs were then either used fresh or cryopreserved at -140C. In general, triplicate wells were set up for every culture condition. The leukapheresis product used for the unexposed donors was purchased from a commercial source.

V drops 0 bases and J drops 4 bases, leaving 12 bases in between. Taken from cysteine to phenylalanine, the CDR3 has 15 residues. The only DNA kept is the CDR3, 45 bases in frame from the first base. CDR1 and CDR2 are read off the germline V gene as KGHSH and LQKENI. The library was obtained by PCR. At the Johns Hopkins FTIC core, DNA from the cultured CD4+ T cells underwent TCR sequencing with the Oncomine TCR Beta short-read assay. Genomic DNA was extracted from the cultured CD4+ T cells with the QIAamp micro DNA kit. Oncomine TCR Beta libraries made from cultured CD4+ T cells were pooled using unique dual indexes and sequenced on an Illumina iSeq 100. The study's own analysis went as follows. Non-productive sequences were removed, and CDR3s not starting with C, not ending with F or W, or shorter than 7 amino acids were discarded. The MANAFEST web application was used to identify antigen-specific clonotypes by comparing peptide-stimulated wells against reference wells and other culture wells. An FDR below 0.05, an odds ratio above 5, and a productive frequency above 0.1% in at least two of three replicate wells were required for clones to be considered positive. Cross-reactive clonotypes were defined as significantly expanded in both SARS-CoV-2 spike wells and at least one common cold coronavirus spike condition. Using R version 3.6.1, CDR3 homology was evaluated through Levenshtein distances (stringdist) along with unrooted phylogenetic trees (ape). TCRdb took the public reads, trimmed them with fastp at Q25, ran MiXCR for clone calling and kept in-frame beta chains. A single entry per CDR3 protein holds the most common genes and DNA from its merged rows. The V and J calls and clone size come from TCRdb's table, not from the authors' own analysis. The sample table shows 5,500 to 6,500 distinct CDR3 sequences, and 27% are seen once. In total, the top ten clones hold less than 20% of the sample.

Rearrangement joined TRBV18 to TRBJ1-2; the D segment cannot be called with confidence. This clonotype was obtained from a human donor in good health. The sequenced material came from CD4+ T cells from blood, cultured in vitro. This receptor carries the CDR3 CASSPPIATLYGYTF. The DNA sequence is as follows: TGTGCCAGCTCACCACCCATAGCTACCCTCTATGGCTACACCTTC.